This TCR beta chain emerged from a study of blood T cells in healthy people across ages. Then a second PCR, running about 6 to 12 cycles, was carried out with a sample-barcoded 5' primer and a J-beta primer mix. Using its own MiXCR run on the 5' RACE reads, TCRdb lists one record per CDR3 protein. This sample has 1 million or so distinct CDR3 sequences; around 45% occur once, and the top ten carry 18%. This clonotype was obtained from a woman aged 55-70 years in good health. Sequencing was performed on blood.

CDR3 amino acids: CASSSAGGWRTEAFF. The CDR3 region has the DNA TGTGCCAGCAGTTCAGCGGGGGGGTGGCGGACTGAAGCTTTCTTT. The chain recombines TRBV6-2 or TRBV6-3 with TRBJ1-1, with a tentative D call TRBD1 (5 bases). Trimming shortened V by 4 bases and J by 5 bases, and 17 bases separated the two germline ends. In germline, CDR1 is MNHEY, CDR2 SVGEGT. The CDR3 runs 15 residues.